The T cell receptor beta chain under discussion was sequenced for a study of identical twins. Study conclusions and caveats: There was an excess of low generation probability in the out-of-frame alpha sequences that twins shared. Out-of-frame beta sequences exhibited a weaker degree of excess twin sharing.

In this sample, this clonotype turned up a few times. Antigen specificity is unknown. With V trimmed by 5 bases and J by 0 bases, 6 bases remained unmatched. CDR3 size: 14 residues. Germline-derived CDR1 and CDR2 are DFQATT and SNEGSKA (reference sequence). MiXCR, applied by TCRdb to the 5' RACE reads, yields one record per CDR3 protein. The sample has some 440,000 distinct CDR3 sequences; around 24% are singletons. The same specimen was also included in a second study, on T cells expressing NK-cell markers. According to that study: It was from sorted CD3+CD56+NKG2C+, CD3+CD56+NKG2C- and CD3+CD56-NKG2C+ T cells that TCR beta repertoires came.

The sequence derives from a woman between 18 and 29 years old in good health. The rearrangement uses TRBV20-1 and TRBJ1-2; TRBD1 matches 7 bases. Source material: CD4+ T cells sorted from blood. CDR3 residues: CSAFGQASNYGYTF. CDR3 DNA: TGCAGTGCTTTCGGACAGGCGTCTAACTATGGCTACACCTTC.